The T cell receptor beta chain under discussion was sequenced for a study of blood T cell repertoires in COVID-19. Background on the study: Researchers got acute and convalescent COVID-19 samples from the United States, Italy and Spain. In each case, the material was cDNA or gDNA derived from T cells, B-cell-depleted T cells, or PBMCs.

Enrollment of patients from Seattle took place during active infection, with longitudinal follow-up. The CDR3 contains 14 residues. In germline, CDR1 is SNHLY, CDR2 FYNNEI. Germline trimming cut 8 bases from V and 4 bases from J; bases unmatched to any gene: 8. Original processing methods: How many nucleated cells were present was estimated from reference gene primer amplification. TCRdb's table, derived via immunoSEQ multiplex PCR, lists solely in-frame clones and lacks some. V and J calls and clone size are those listed in that table; D and trimming were worked out from the DNA. The data show under 550,000 clones, with approximately 90% seen just once and approximately 0.92% held by the top ten.

Sequencing was done on a sample of peripheral blood. The V and J genes are TRBV2 and TRBJ2-5, with 9 bases fitting TRBD1. The source is a man between 18 and 29 years old with COVID-19, enrolled during active disease. The CDR3 sequence: CASEEGQGLETQYF. In DNA, the CDR3 is TGTGCCAGCGAGGAGGGACAGGGCTTAGAGACCCAGTACTTC.